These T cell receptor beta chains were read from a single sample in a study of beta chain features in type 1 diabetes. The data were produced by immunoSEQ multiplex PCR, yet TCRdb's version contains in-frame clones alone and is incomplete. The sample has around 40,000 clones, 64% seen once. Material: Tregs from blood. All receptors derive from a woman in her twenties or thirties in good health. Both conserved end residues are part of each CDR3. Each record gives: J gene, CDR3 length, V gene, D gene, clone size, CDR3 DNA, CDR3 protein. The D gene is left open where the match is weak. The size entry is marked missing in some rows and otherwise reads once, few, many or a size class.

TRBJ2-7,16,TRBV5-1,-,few,TGCGCCAGCAGGTTGTGGGGCGGCCCCGACTCCTACGAGCAGTACTTC,CASRLWGGPDSYEQYF
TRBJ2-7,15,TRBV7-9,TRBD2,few,TGTGCCAGCAGCTTAGCTAGCGGGAGCGCCTACGAGCAGTACTTC,CASSLASGSAYEQYF
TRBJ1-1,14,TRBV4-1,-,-,TGCGCCAGCAGCCAGCTAGGGGTTGGCACTGAAGCTTTCTTT,CASSQLGVGTEAFF
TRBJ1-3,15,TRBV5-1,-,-,TGCGCCAGCAGCTTGGCCGAGAACTCTGGAAACACCATATATTTT,CASSLAENSGNTIYF
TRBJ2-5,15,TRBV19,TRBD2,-,TGTGCCAGTAGTAAACTAGCGGGAGGAGGGGAGACCCAGTACTTC,CASSKLAGGGETQYF
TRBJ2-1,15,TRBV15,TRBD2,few,TGTGCCACCAGCAGAGGGACTAGCGGGAACAATGAGCAGTTCTTC,CATSRGTSGNNEQFF
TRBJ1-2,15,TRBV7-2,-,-,TGTGCCAGCAGCCCCGCGGCTGGCCTTAACTATGGCTACACCTTC,CASSPAAGLNYGYTF
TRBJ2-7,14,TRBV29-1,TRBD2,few,TGCAGCGTGTGGACTAGCGGGAGTTACTACGAGCAGTACTTC,CSVWTSGSYYEQYF
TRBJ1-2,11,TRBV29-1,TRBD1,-,TGCAGCGTTGGAGGGACAGGAGGCTACACCTTC,CSVGGTGGYTF
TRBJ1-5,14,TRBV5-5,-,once,TGTGCCAGCAGCTTGGTGGCGGGGACTCAGCCCCAGCATTTT,CASSLVAGTQPQHF
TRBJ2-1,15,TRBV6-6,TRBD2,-,TGTGCCGGCAGTTGGACTAGCGGGAGGGCCAATGAGCAGTTCTTC,CAGSWTSGRANEQFF
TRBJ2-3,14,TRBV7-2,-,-,TGTGCCAGCAGCTTTAGTCAGGGTACAGATACGCAGTATTTT,CASSFSQGTDTQYF
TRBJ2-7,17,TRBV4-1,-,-,TGCGCCAGCAGCCAATCCTCCCTTGGACTGCAACCTTACGAGCAGTACTTC,CASSQSSLGLQPYEQYF
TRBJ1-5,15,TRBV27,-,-,TGTGCCAGCAGTTTCCAGGGTTTCGGCAATCAGCCCCAGCATTTT,CASSFQGFGNQPQHF
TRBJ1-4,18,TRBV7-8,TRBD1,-,TGTGCCAGCAGCTTAGTTGCGGACAGGGGGCGGGCTAATGAAAAACTGTTTTTT,CASSLVADRGRANEKLFF
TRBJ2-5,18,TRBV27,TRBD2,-,TGTGCCAGCAGTTTATCCCTTGGGAGGGCTCTTGACCAAGAGACCCAGTACTTC,CASSLSLGRALDQETQYF
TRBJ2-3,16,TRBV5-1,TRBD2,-,TGCGCCAGCAGCTCGGGGACTAGCGGGAGCACAGATACGCAGTATTTT,CASSSGTSGSTDTQYF
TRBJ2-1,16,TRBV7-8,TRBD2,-,TGTGCCAGCAGCGCTACTAGAGCGGGAGGTCTCAATGAGCAGTTCTTC,CASSATRAGGLNEQFF